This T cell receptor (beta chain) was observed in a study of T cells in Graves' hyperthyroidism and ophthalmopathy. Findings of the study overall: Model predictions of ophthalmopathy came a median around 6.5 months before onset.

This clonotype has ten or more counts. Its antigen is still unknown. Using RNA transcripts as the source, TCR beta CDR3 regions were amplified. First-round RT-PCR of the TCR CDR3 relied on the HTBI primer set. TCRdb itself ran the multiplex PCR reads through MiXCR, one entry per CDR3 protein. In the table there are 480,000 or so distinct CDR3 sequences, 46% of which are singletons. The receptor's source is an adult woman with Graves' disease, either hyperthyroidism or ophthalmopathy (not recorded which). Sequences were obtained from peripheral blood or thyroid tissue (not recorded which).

The CDR3 DNA is TGTGCCAGCACCCTTGAGTTGGTCGGGGAGCTGTTTTTT. Its protein product is CASTLELVGELFF. The rearrangement links TRBV6-1 to TRBJ2-2; D unclear. CDR1 and CDR2 (germline): MNHNS, SASEGT. V lost 7 bases to trimming and J lost 7 bases, with 13 bases between them. This CDR3 is built from 13 residues.